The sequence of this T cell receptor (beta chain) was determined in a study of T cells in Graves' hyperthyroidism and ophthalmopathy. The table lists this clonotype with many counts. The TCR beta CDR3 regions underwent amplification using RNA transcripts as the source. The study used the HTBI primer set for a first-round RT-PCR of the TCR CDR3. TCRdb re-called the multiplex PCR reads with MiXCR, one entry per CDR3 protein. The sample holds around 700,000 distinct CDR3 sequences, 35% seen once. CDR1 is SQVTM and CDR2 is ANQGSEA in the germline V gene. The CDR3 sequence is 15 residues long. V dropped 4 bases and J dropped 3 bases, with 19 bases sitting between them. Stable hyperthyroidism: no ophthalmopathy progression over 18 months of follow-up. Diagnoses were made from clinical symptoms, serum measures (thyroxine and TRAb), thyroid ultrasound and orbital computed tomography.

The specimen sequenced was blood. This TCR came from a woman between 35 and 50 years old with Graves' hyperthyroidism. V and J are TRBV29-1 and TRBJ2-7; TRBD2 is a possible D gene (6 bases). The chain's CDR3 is CSVVPDRVGGYEQYF. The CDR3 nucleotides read TGCAGCGTTGTACCCGACCGAGTCGGGGGCTACGAGCAGTACTTC.